The next 17 T cell receptor beta chains were all read from a single sample in a study of blood T cell repertoires in COVID-19 (TCRdb year 2020). To prepare the library, the immunoSEQ multiplex PCR assay was applied. The immuneACCESS repertoire file appears here via TCRdb, limited to in-frame rearrangements. These files lack a portion of the clones; in checked studies, under half of the deficit traces to unresolved V genes, and the cause of the others is not known. In all, the sample holds about 270,000 clones, and about nine tenths of those were seen once. The ten largest make up about 2.3% of the sample. The sample was PBMCs or T cells enriched from blood (not recorded which). Receptors originate from a woman aged 40 to 50 with acute COVID-19.

The chain joins TRBV5-1 to TRBJ2-3, with TRBD1 matching 11 bases. The CDR3 loop spans 16 amino acids. The V gene's germline CDR1 is SGHRS and CDR2 YFSETQ. Trimming took 0 bases from V and 2 from J; bases not matched to a gene: 2. The CDR3 DNA sequence: TGCGCCAGCAGCTTGGAGGGACAGGGGGTCACAGATACGCAGTATTTT. Translated, it gives CASSLEGQGVTDTQYF.

The table lists this clone with a few counts. The gene calls are TRBV14 and TRBJ2-2; 8 nucleotides match TRBD1. The CDR3 loop spans 16 amino acids. The V gene's germline CDR1 is SGHDN and CDR2 FVKESK. Trimming took 1 base from V and 5 from J; bases not matched to a gene: 6. CDR3 bases: TGTGCCAGCAGCCAAGCTACAGGGGGAAAGACCGGGGAGCTGTTTTTT. This encodes CASSQATGGKTGELFF.

CDR3: CASSLRASGGAYEQYF. CDR3 coding DNA: TGTGCCAGCAGCTTACGGGCTAGCGGGGGGGCCTACGAGCAGTACTTC. V gene TRBV7-9 combines with J gene TRBJ2-7; 12 bases are a match to TRBD2. From germline, CDR1 is SEHNR and CDR2 FQNEAQ (reference sequence). The CDR3 extends over 16 amino acids. Unmatched junction bases numbered 4, after V lost 2 bases and J lost 2 bases.

This sequence joins TRBV25-1 and TRBJ1-2; no clear D. Trimming cost V 2 bases and J 4 bases, with 8 bases left between them. CDR1 is MGHDK, CDR2 SYGVNS, per germline. The CDR3 sequence is 13 residues long. The CDR3 here is CASSEPNSYGYTF. The CDR3 coding sequence is TGTGCCAGCAGTGAACCGAACTCCTATGGCTACACCTTC.

This chain uses TRBV24-1 with TRBJ1-1; 8 bases are shared with TRBD1. The germline V gene encodes CDR1 KGHDR and CDR2 SFDVKD. J lost 6 bases, V lost 5 bases, and 4 bases had no gene match. The CDR3 covers 13 residues. CDR3: CATSGRGQAEAFF. As DNA, the CDR3 is TGTGCCACCAGTGGCAGGGGGCAGGCTGAAGCTTTCTTT.

This clone appeared once. V gene TRBV11-2 combines with J gene TRBJ2-2; perhaps TRBD2 as D (7 bases). This CDR3 is 14 amino acids long. Trimming cost V 5 bases and J 9 bases, with 16 bases left between them. From germline, CDR1 is SGHAT and CDR2 FQNNGV. CDR3 sequence: CASSHGGQTRELFF. DNA of the CDR3: TGTGCCAGCAGCCACGGGGGGCAGACTCGGGAGCTGTTTTTT.

The chain combines TRBV7-2 with TRBJ2-3; 9 bases are shared with TRBD1. The CDR3 spans 16 residues. Germline V gene lookup returns CDR1 SGHTA and CDR2 FQGNSA. The junction had 11 bases not matched to a gene; V was cut back by 5 bases and J by 5 bases. The chain's CDR3 is CASSPRPGQGRDTQYF. The CDR3 DNA reads TGTGCCAGCAGCCCGAGACCGGGACAGGGAAGAGATACGCAGTATTTT.

This clone was detected a few times. The CDR3 loop reads CASSSHGQSNQPQHF. The CDR3 nucleotides read TGTGCCAGCAGTTCTCATGGGCAGTCCAATCAGCCCCAGCATTTT. The gene calls are TRBV28 and TRBJ1-5; D gene unclear. Germline V gene sequence: CDR1 MDHEN, CDR2 SYDVKM. There are 15 residues in the CDR3. Trimming stripped 4 bases from V and 3 bases from J, with 13 bases between.

This clone was picked up one time. This chain joins TRBV3-1 (or the pseudogene TRBV3-2) and TRBJ1-4; TRBD1 aligns across 7 bases. This CDR3 comprises 16 residues. The V gene end was trimmed by 2 bases and the J gene end by 7 bases; junction bases not matched to a gene: 10. CDR1 and CDR2 (germline): LGHDT, YNNKEL (reference sequence). The CDR3 is CASSQRSQGGREKLFF. The CDR3 coding sequence is TGTGCCAGCAGCCAACGGTCGCAGGGGGGTCGTGAAAAACTGTTTTTT.

This chain joins TRBV30 and TRBJ2-3, with unresolved D. The CDR3 is made up of 11 amino acids. The V end was cut by 3 bases, the J end by 6 bases, with 7 bases between. Germline V gives CDR1 GTSNPN, CDR2 SVGIG (reference sequence). The CDR3 sequence is CAWRTKDTQYF. The CDR3 DNA reads TGTGCCTGGAGAACTAAGGATACGCAGTATTTT.

This chain joins TRBV28 and TRBJ2-6; the D gene is possibly TRBD1 (5 bases). Germline CDR1 MDHEN, CDR2 SYDVKM. The CDR3 runs 15 residues. Trimming pared 6 bases from V and 0 bases from J, leaving 9 bases between. DNA for the CDR3: TGTGCCAGCAGCCTCGACAGCTCTGGGGCCAACGTCCTGACTTTC. This gives the protein CASSLDSSGANVLTF.

This clone was counted only a few times. V gene TRBV15 combines with J gene TRBJ2-2; 14 nucleotides match TRBD2. The germline V gene encodes CDR1 LNHNV and CDR2 YYDKDF (reference sequence). This CDR3 has 17 residues. J was trimmed by 4 bases and V by 5 bases; bases with no gene match: 6. CDR3 region: CATSAGLAGDITGELFF. The CDR3 nucleotides are TGTGCCACCAGCGCGGGACTAGCGGGAGATATCACCGGGGAGCTGTTTTTT.

J is TRBJ2-3 and V is TRBV5-1, with D tentatively TRBD1 (5 bases). The CDR3 length is 13 residues. With 0 bases removed from V and 5 bases from J, the gap between germline ends came to 7 bases. CDR1 and CDR2 (germline): SGHRS, YFSETQ. The CDR3 loop reads CASSLARGDTQYF. The DNA for the CDR3 is TGCGCCAGCAGCTTGGCAAGGGGAGATACGCAGTATTTT.

The sample holds one count of this clone. The chain uses TRBV5-8 and TRBJ2-3, with 8 bases matching TRBD2. The CDR3 has 14 residues. From germline, CDR1 is SGHTS and CDR2 YDEGEE. V was pared by 5 bases and J by 6 bases, with 8 bases of the junction left unmatched. The CDR3 protein is CASRSGSRLDTQYF. CDR3 DNA sequence: TGTGCCAGCAGAAGCGGGAGTAGGCTGGATACGCAGTATTTT.

The chain recombines TRBV11-2 with TRBJ1-1; maybe TRBD1 (5 bases). Trimming took off 3 bases at V and 10 bases at J, with 9 bases between the two ends. The CDR3 totals 11 residues. Germline values: CDR1 SGHAT, CDR2 FQNNGV. The DNA for the CDR3 is TGTGCCAGCAGCTTGGGGGGAGCAGCTTTCTTT. It codes for CASSLGGAAFF.

The chain recombines TRBV28 with TRBJ1-1; 9 bases are shared with TRBD1. J gave up 6 bases and V 6 bases, and 8 bases lay outside the gene matches. Germline CDR1 MDHEN, CDR2 SYDVKM. CDR3 length: 14 residues. CDR3 sequence (DNA): TGTGCCAGCAGAGAACAGGGGGCCTGGGCTGAAGCTTTCTTT. Its translation is CASREQGAWAEAFF.

V and J are TRBV3-1 (or the pseudogene TRBV3-2) and TRBJ1-6; D call uncertain. V was trimmed by 1 base and J by 0 bases, leaving 13 bases between them. This CDR3 has 18 amino acids. The V gene's germline CDR1 is LGHDT and CDR2 YNNKEL (reference sequence). This CDR3 reads CASSQVFSPSSYNSPLHF. In DNA form, the CDR3 reads TGTGCCAGCAGCCAAGTATTTAGCCCGAGCTCCTATAATTCACCCCTCCACTTT.